This is a list of T cell receptor beta chains from one sample in a study of shared clonotypes between healthy human individuals. Clones were sequenced by immunoSEQ multiplex PCR, and TCRdb holds only the in-frame ones, with some missing. The sample carries 2,100,000 or so clones, approximately 94% recorded once. Sequenced: naive CD4+ T cells sorted from blood. These TCRs come from a man younger than 35 in good health. CDR3s include the opening cysteine and the closing phenylalanine or tryptophan. The D gene is left open where the match is weak. The size entry is marked missing in some rows and otherwise reads once, few, many or a size class.

>.|.|TRBV2|TRBJ1-4
TGTGCCAGCAGTGAGCAGGGCAGGGAAAAACTGTTTTTT
CASSEQGREKLFF
>.|.|TRBV2|TRBJ2-2
TGTGCCAGCAGGTCGACAGGAAACACCGGGGAGCTGTTTTTT
CASRSTGNTGELFF
>.|TRBD1|TRBV5-1|TRBJ1-4
TGCGCCAGTCGGGACAGGGAGAATGAAAAACTGTTTTTT
CASRDRENEKLFF
>.|.|TRBV18|TRBJ1-1
TGTGCCAGCTCACCCAGGGCGAACACTGAAGCTTTCTTT
CASSPRANTEAFF
>.|TRBD1|TRBV7-2|TRBJ2-5
TGTGCCAGCAGCCGGACAGGGTCCCAAGAGACCCAGTACTTC
CASSRTGSQETQYF
>.|.|TRBV19|TRBJ2-6
TGTGCCAGTAGAACGACAGCCTCTGGGGCCAACGTCCTGACTTTC
CASRTTASGANVLTF
>.|TRBD2|TRBV6-6|TRBJ2-1
TGTGCCCTAGCGGCTAGCGGGACTTACAATGAGCAGTTCTTC
CALAASGTYNEQFF
>.|TRBD1|TRBV7-9|TRBJ2-7
TGTGCCAGCAGCTTAGCCCGCCGCGGACAGGGGGCAGGCGAGCAGTACTTC
CASSLARRGQGAGEQYF
>.|.|TRBV21-1|TRBJ1-1
TGTGCCAGCAGCAAGGGCTCGCACGCCACTGAAGCTTTCTTT
CASSKGSHATEAFF
>.|TRBD1|TRBV27|TRBJ1-1
TGTGCCAGCAGTGCCCGGGACAGGGCAATGAACACTGAAGCTTTCTTT
CASSARDRAMNTEAFF
>.|.|TRBV7-2|TRBJ2-7
TGTGCCAGCAGCTTGCGGAGTGGGTACGAGCAGTACTTC
CASSLRSGYEQYF
>.|.|TRBV1|TRBJ2-6
TGCACCAGCAGGGTAAACTGTGCACAAAGTCGGGCCAACGTCCTGACTTTC
CTSRVNCAQSRANVLTF
>once|.|TRBV6-5|TRBJ1-2
TGTGCCAGCAGACCCGGGGGGTTCTCTCCTGGCTACACCTTC
CASRPGGFSPGYTF
>.|.|TRBV7-2|TRBJ2-1
TGTGCCAGCAGCTTAGATCGGGTGGTAGCAAGCCACAATGAGCAGTTCTTC
CASSLDRVVASHNEQFF
>.|.|TRBV28|TRBJ2-1
TGTGCCAGCAGTTTGAATGGGGGCCGAGGGAATGAGCAGTTCTTC
CASSLNGGRGNEQFF
>.|TRBD2|TRBV10-1|TRBJ2-7
TGCGCCAGCAGTACTAGCGGGAGTGTGTACGAGCAGTACTTC
CASSTSGSVYEQYF
>.|TRBD1|TRBV6-1|TRBJ1-2
TGTGCCAGCAGTGTAATATCCGGGACAGGGGGCGCCTACTATGGCTACACCTTC
CASSVISGTGGAYYGYTF
>.|.|TRBV28|TRBJ1-3
TGTGCCAGCGGTGTCCCGAGCTCTGGAAACACCATATATTTT
CASGVPSSGNTIYF
>.|.|TRBV6-6|TRBJ2-1
TGTGCCAGCACCTGGACAAGAAGGAATGAGCAGTTCTTC
CASTWTRRNEQFF
>.|.|TRBV25-1|TRBJ2-1
TGTGCCAGCAAGGCCCTTGGGGATGAGCAGTTCTTC
CASKALGDEQFF
>once|.|TRBV7-2|TRBJ2-7
TGTGCCAGCAGCATTCAGGGGTACGAGCAGTACTTC
CASSIQGYEQYF
>.|.|TRBV6-1|TRBJ2-7
TGTGCCAGCAGTGAAGCCGGACAGCTCTACGAGCAGTACTTC
CASSEAGQLYEQYF
>.|.|TRBV25-1|TRBJ2-6
TGTGCCAGCAGTGAATTCGCGGGCTCTGGGGCCAACGTCCTGACTTTC
CASSEFAGSGANVLTF
>.|TRBD1|TRBV27|TRBJ2-1
TGTGCCAGCAGTTCTGGACAGGTTTTATACAATGAGCAGTTCTTC
CASSSGQVLYNEQFF
>.|.|TRBV7-2|TRBJ2-3
TGTGCCAGCAGTCGAAGGGTCTCCGACACAGATACGCAGTATTTT
CASSRRVSDTDTQYF
>.|TRBD1|TRBV30|TRBJ1-5
TGTGCCTGGAGTACAGGGGCAAATCAGCCCCAGCATTTT
CAWSTGANQPQHF
>.|.|TRBV28|TRBJ1-5
TGTGCCAGCAACCCTGGGGGGACACTCGATCAGCCCCAGCATTTT
CASNPGGTLDQPQHF
>.|.|TRBV6-5|TRBJ1-6
TGTGCCAGCAGTATTGAGGGAGAAAAGAATTCACCCCTCCACTTT
CASSIEGEKNSPLHF
>few|TRBD1|TRBV19|TRBJ1-2
TGTGCCAGTAGTATACGATCATCGGAAAGGGGGCCTAGTGGCTACACCTTC
CASSIRSSERGPSGYTF
>.|.|TRBV28|TRBJ1-1
TGTGCCAGCAGGACAGCTTCACCGAACACTGAAGCTTTCTTT
CASRTASPNTEAFF
>.|.|TRBV6-1|TRBJ1-1
TGTGCCAGCAGTGCTTTGACAGCGTTGAACACTGAAGCTTTCTTT
CASSALTALNTEAFF
>.|.|TRBV25-1|TRBJ2-7
TGTGCCAGCAGTCTATTGGGGATCTCCTACGAGCAGTACTTC
CASSLLGISYEQYF
>.|TRBD1|TRBV4-1|TRBJ2-7
TGCGCCAGCAGCCATGGGGACAGCCGGTACGAGCAGTACTTC
CASSHGDSRYEQYF
>.|.|TRBV6-6|TRBJ2-5
TGTGCCACCTATGCGGGGTTGGAGACCCAGTACTTC
CATYAGLETQYF
>.|.|TRBV5-1|TRBJ2-1
TGCGCCAGGGAAGTCGGGGAGAGCATTTACAATGAGCAGTTCTTC
CAREVGESIYNEQFF
>.|.|TRBV5-1|TRBJ2-5
TGCGCCAGCTGCCCGGGGTCGGGATTACAAGAGACCCAGTACTTC
CASCPGSGLQETQYF
>few|TRBD2|TRBV5-4|TRBJ2-7
TGTGCCAGCAGCTTGACTAGCGGGAGCTACGAGCAGTACTTC
CASSLTSGSYEQYF
>.|TRBD2|TRBV4-3|TRBJ2-7
TGCGCCAGCAGCCCACAAGGTCTAGCGGGAGACGAGCAGTACTTC
CASSPQGLAGDEQYF
>.|.|TRBV30|TRBJ1-3
TGTGCCTGGTTTGGCAGGGGAGCGGGAAACACCATATATTTT
CAWFGRGAGNTIYF
>.|.|TRBV20-1|TRBJ2-7
TGCAGTGCTAGTCTGGACTACGAGCAGTACTTC
CSASLDYEQYF
>few|.|TRBV2|TRBJ2-2
TGTGCCAGCAGCGTAAACGGAATTTCGAACACCGGGGAGCTGTTTTTT
CASSVNGISNTGELFF
>.|.|TRBV25-1|TRBJ1-6
TGTGCCAGCAGAGACAGCTCCTATAATTCACCCCTCCACTTT
CASRDSSYNSPLHF
>.|.|TRBV2|TRBJ2-7
TGTGCCAGCAGTGAGGAGCGGTACGAGCAGTACTTC
CASSEERYEQYF
>.|.|TRBV27|TRBJ2-1
TGTGCGACCCTATCGACGTACAATGAGCAGTTCTTC
CATLSTYNEQFF
>.|.|TRBV6-1|TRBJ1-1
TGTGCCAGCAGTGAAGTGGGGGTAGGGAACACTGAAGCTTTCTTT
CASSEVGVGNTEAFF
>.|TRBD1|TRBV7-9|TRBJ1-2
TGTGCCAGCAGCTTGGGAGGGGGCTCAGCTAACTATGGCTACACCTTC
CASSLGGGSANYGYTF
>.|.|TRBV20-1|TRBJ2-5
TGCAGTGCTTCCACCCTCGGGGCCCAGTACTTC
CSASTLGAQYF
>.|.|TRBV11-3|TRBJ2-2
TGTGCCAGCAGCTTAGACACCGGGGAGCTGTTTTTT
CASSLDTGELFF
>.|.|TRBV19|TRBJ1-3
TGTGCCAGTAGTTTTCTCCCGGGTTCCGGAAACACCATATATTTT
CASSFLPGSGNTIYF
>.|.|TRBV28|TRBJ1-2
TGTGCCAGCAGCCCTGATAGGGACGAAACCTTC
CASSPDRDETF
>.|TRBD1|TRBV11-2|TRBJ2-7
TGTGCCAGCAGCCTGGGACAGGCTACTTTCTACGAGCAGTACTTC
CASSLGQATFYEQYF
>.|.|TRBV10-3|TRBJ2-5
TGTGCCATCGGGCGTCAGGGAGTAGAGACCCAGTACTTC
CAIGRQGVETQYF
>.|.|TRBV10-3|TRBJ2-7
TGTGCCATCAGTGAGTCACGGGGCGGGGTTTACGAGCAGTACTTC
CAISESRGGVYEQYF
>few|.|TRBV6-1|TRBJ1-2
TGTGCCAGCAGCCCGGGACACGGCTATGGCTACACCTTC
CASSPGHGYGYTF